Reported below is one TCR beta chain. From the 5' RACE reads, TCRdb called clonotypes with MiXCR, one entry per CDR3 protein. The data hold 270,000 or so distinct CDR3 sequences, with approximately 16% observed a single time. The entry originates in a study of T-cell memory formation after mild COVID-19. Background on the study: TCR clusters were mostly confined to one donor each.

There are 17 residues in the CDR3. Trimming removed 4 bases at V and 8 bases at J, with 27 bases between. Germline CDR1 SGHKS, CDR2 YYEKEE (reference sequence). The rearrangement joins TRBV5-5 to TRBJ1-2, with a possible D match to TRBD1 (5 bases). The specimen was PBMCs or a T cell subset sorted from them (not recorded which). The sequence was obtained from a man between 18 and 35 years old who had mild COVID-19 (a few samples of this study predate the infection). Cell type and time point are not known. DNA of the CDR3: TGTGCCAGCAGCGCCGAAGGGGCCAGGACCCGCGGCGGGGGCTACACCTTC. This encodes CASSAEGARTRGGGYTF.